This TCR beta chain was captured in a study of T cells in Graves' hyperthyroidism and ophthalmopathy. Remarks on this clonotype: A much larger clonotype is one base distant, so this may be a read error.

This CDR3 is 19 amino acids long. The V gene's germline CDR1 is SGHTA and CDR2 FQGNSA. Subjects aged 18 to 65 presented with newly diagnosed hyperthyroidism of less than 2 months' duration. RNA transcripts provided the source from which TCR beta CDR3 regions were amplified. First-round RT-PCR with HTBI primers amplified the TCR CDR3 region. TCRdb re-called the multiplex PCR reads through MiXCR, storing one row per CDR3 protein. The top ten hold about 5% of the sample, which has roughly 420,000 distinct CDR3 sequences, roughly 13% seen once. Input material: blood. This TCR was recovered from a young woman with Graves' hyperthyroidism. The chain couples TRBV7-2 to TRBJ2-7, with TRBD2 matching 7 bases. CDR3 loop: CVSSRYAGASGSVGIEQYF. The CDR3 DNA reads TGTGTCAGCAGCCGATACGCTGGGGCTAGCGGTTCTGTTGGGATCGAGCAGTACTTC.